The subject of this entry is one T cell receptor beta chain. Its cognate antigen is unknown. The CDR3 totals 12 residues. V was clipped by 5 bases and J by 5 bases, with 10 bases between them. Germline V gene sequence: CDR1 SGHRS, CDR2 YFSETQ. Per sorted-subset replicate PCR, input was around 200 ng DNA, representing tens of thousands of T cell genomes. The method was immunoSEQ multiplex PCR; TCRdb's version includes in-frame clones alone and lacks a portion of them. The sample holds around 700,000 clones, approximately 74% seen once. The record originates from a study of shared clonotypes between healthy human individuals. Study conclusions and caveats: Clonotypes not shared had lower generation probabilities than those common to all four donors. Sampling involved blood alone; tissue repertoires likely differ.

Investigators divided CD4+ cells into CD45RA+ naive and CD45RA-negative memory subsets. V is TRBV5-1 and J is TRBJ2-5; perhaps TRBD1 as D (5 bases). The TCR comes from a woman between 25 and 40 years old in good health. Material for sequencing was memory CD4+ T cells sorted from blood. Subset meaning: CD45RA-negative fraction. CDR3 nucleotides: TGCGCCAGCAGTGACAGCGCCGAGACCCAGTACTTC. As protein: CASSDSAETQYF.